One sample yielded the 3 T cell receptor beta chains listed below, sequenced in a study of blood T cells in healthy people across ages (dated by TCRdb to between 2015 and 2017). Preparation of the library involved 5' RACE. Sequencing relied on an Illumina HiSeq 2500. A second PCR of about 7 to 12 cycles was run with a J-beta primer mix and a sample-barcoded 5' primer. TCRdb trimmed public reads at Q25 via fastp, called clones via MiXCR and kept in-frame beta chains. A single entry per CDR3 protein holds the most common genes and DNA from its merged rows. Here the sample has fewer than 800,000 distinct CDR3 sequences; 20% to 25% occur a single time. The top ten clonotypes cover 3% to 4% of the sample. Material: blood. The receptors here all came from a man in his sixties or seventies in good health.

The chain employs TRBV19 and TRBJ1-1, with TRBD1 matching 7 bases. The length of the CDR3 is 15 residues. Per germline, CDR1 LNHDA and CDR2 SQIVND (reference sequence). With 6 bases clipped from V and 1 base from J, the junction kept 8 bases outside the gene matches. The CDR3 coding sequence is TGTGCCAGTAGCTCCACAGGGGCCTCGAACACTGAAGCTTTCTTT. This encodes CASSSTGASNTEAFF.

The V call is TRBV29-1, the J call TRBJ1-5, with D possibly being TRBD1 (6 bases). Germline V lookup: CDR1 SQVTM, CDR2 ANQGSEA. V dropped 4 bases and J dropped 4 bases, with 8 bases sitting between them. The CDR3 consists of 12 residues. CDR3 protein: CSVGTENQPQHF. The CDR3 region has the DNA TGCAGCGTTGGGACAGAAAATCAGCCCCAGCATTTT.

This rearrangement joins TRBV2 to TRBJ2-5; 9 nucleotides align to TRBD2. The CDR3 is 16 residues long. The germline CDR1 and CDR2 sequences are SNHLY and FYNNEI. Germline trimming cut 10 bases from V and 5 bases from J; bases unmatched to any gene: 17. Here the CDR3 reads CAIALDRTSEEETQYF. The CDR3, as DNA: TGTGCCATAGCACTAGATAGGACTAGCGAGGAGGAGACCCAGTACTTC.